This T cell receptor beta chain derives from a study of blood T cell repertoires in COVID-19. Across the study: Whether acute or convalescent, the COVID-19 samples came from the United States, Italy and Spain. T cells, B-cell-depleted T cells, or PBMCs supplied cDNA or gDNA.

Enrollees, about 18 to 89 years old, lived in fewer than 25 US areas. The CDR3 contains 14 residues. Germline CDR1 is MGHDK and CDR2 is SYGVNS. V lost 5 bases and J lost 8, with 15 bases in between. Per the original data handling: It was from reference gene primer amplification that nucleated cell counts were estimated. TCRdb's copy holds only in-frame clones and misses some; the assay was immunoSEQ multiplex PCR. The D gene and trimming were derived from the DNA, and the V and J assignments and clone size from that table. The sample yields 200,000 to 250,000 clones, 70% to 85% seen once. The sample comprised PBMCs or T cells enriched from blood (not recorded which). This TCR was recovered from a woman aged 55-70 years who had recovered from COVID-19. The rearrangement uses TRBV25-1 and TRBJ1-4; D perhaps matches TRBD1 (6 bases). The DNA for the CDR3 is TGTGCCAGCAGTAGGGGCAGGGGATCAGAAAAACTGTTTTTT. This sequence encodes CASSRGRGSEKLFF. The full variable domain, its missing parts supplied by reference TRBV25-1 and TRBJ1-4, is EADIYQTPRYLVIGTGKKITLECSQTMGHDKMYWYQQDPGMELHLIHYSYGVNSTEKGDLSSESTVSRIRTEHFPLTLESARPSHTSQYLCASSRGRGSEKLFFGSGTQLSVL.